The 22 T cell receptor beta chains listed next were all sequenced from one sample in a study of shared clonotypes between healthy human individuals. Only in-frame clones appear in the TCRdb table, and some are missing; sequencing was by immunoSEQ multiplex PCR. Here the sample spans 2 million to 2.5 million clones, less than 95% being singletons. Specimen: naive CD4+ T cells from PBMCs. The subset was: CD45RA+ positively selected. These receptors were taken from a man aged 18-30 years in good health. Some clones in this sample may be carry-over from other donors' samples.

The chain couples TRBV15 to TRBJ1-3, with no clear D. V lost 3 bases to trimming and J lost 4 bases, with 13 bases between them. This CDR3 has 15 amino acids. The germline gives CDR1 LNHNV, CDR2 YYDKDF (reference sequence). Written as DNA, the CDR3 is TGTGCCACCAGCAGGGGCCTGGACGGCGGAAACACCATATATTTT. Translated: CATSRGLDGGNTIYF.

The chain has TRBV30 and TRBJ2-7; 9 bases agree with TRBD1. The CDR3 is 14 residues long. Germline V gene sequence: CDR1 GTSNPN, CDR2 SVGIG (reference sequence). V lost 2 bases and J lost 3; bases outside the gene matches: 5. CDR3 loop: CAWSRTGVNYEQYF. The CDR3 bases are TGTGCCTGGAGTCGGACAGGGGTTAACTACGAGCAGTACTTC.

As regards this clone: Other DNA variants within this sample encode the same CDR3. The J gene is TRBJ1-1, the V gene TRBV7-2; perhaps TRBD1 as D (6 bases). The CDR3 covers 13 residues. The ends were cut back, 4 bases at V and 2 bases at J, with 8 bases in the middle. The germline V gene encodes CDR1 SGHTA and CDR2 FQGNSA. As DNA, the CDR3 is TGTGCCAGCAGCTCACAGGGAAACACTGAAGCTTTCTTT. As protein: CASSSQGNTEAFF. The entire variable domain, with the rest obtained from reference TRBV7-2 and TRBJ1-1, is as follows: GAGVSQSPSNKVTEKGKDVELRCDPISGHTALYWYRQSLGQGLEFLIYFQGNSAPDKSGLPSDRFSAERTGGSVSTLTIQRTQQEDSAVYLCASSSQGNTEAFFGQGTRLTVV.

This sequence joins TRBV7-6 and TRBJ2-2; 11 nucleotides agree with TRBD2. CDR1 is SGHVS, CDR2 FNYEAQ, per germline. The CDR3 totals 19 residues. V trimming: 1 base; J trimming: 5 bases; junction bases outside the gene matches: 12. The DNA of the CDR3 is TGTGCCAGCAGCTTAGTTCCTACTCCGACTAGCGGGGTTACCGGGGAGCTGTTTTTT. Translated, it gives CASSLVPTPTSGVTGELFF. Looking up the rest from reference TRBV7-6 and TRBJ2-2 gives the full variable domain: GAGVSQSPRYKVTKRGQDVALRCDPISGHVSLYWYRQALGQGPEFLTYFNYEAQQDKSGLPNDRFSAERPEGSISTLTIQRTEQRDSAMYRCASSLVPTPTSGVTGELFFGEGSRLTVL.

This clone was found once. The chain uses TRBV5-1 and TRBJ2-3; 8 positions agree with TRBD2. The CDR3 spans 15 residues. J lost 0 bases, V lost 7 bases, and 7 bases had no gene match. Germline loops: CDR1 SGHRS, CDR2 YFSETQ. The CDR3 reads CASSVSGASTDTQYF. CDR3 in DNA: TGCGCCAGCTCCGTTAGCGGGGCTAGCACAGATACGCAGTATTTT.

The chain employs TRBV6-1 and TRBJ1-5; D gene unclear. In germline, CDR1 is MNHNS, CDR2 SASEGT. The CDR3 runs to 12 residues. V shed 2 bases and J shed 7 bases, with 6 bases lying between them. CDR3 nucleotide sequence: TGTGCCAGCAGTGAACCCCACCAGCCCCAGCATTTT. This sequence encodes CASSEPHQPQHF.

The rearrangement uses TRBV7-9 and TRBJ1-3; D perhaps matches TRBD1 (5 bases). Germline CDR1 reads SEHNR; CDR2 reads FQNEAQ (reference sequence). The CDR3 contains 15 residues. Trimming left V 8 bases short and J 0 bases short, with 14 bases between. The CDR3 region has the DNA TGTGCCAGCTCGGCGCTGACAGACTCTGGAAACACCATATATTTT. Translating it yields CASSALTDSGNTIYF.

The chain couples TRBV5-1 to TRBJ2-6; weak D call: TRBD2 (6 bases). The CDR3 is made up of 18 amino acids. Deletions cut 3 bases from V and 4 bases from J, with 20 bases between. Germline CDR1 and CDR2: SGHRS and YFSETQ. The CDR3 protein is CASSSEPWEVLGANVLTF. The DNA for the CDR3 is TGCGCCAGCAGCTCTGAGCCCTGGGAGGTGTTAGGGGCCAACGTCCTGACTTTC.

The chain uses TRBV11-3 and TRBJ1-1, with D possibly matching TRBD1 (5 bases). Germline V CDR1 and CDR2: SGHNT, YENEEA. The CDR3 contains 13 residues. V was clipped by 4 bases and J by 4 bases, with 10 bases between them. CDR3 in DNA: TGTGCCAGCAGCTCTCCAGGGAGCACTGAAGCTTTCTTT. As protein: CASSSPGSTEAFF.

The chain joins TRBV27 to TRBJ2-1, with 8 bases identical to TRBD2. The CDR3 is 19 residues long. Germline V gives CDR1 MNHEY, CDR2 SMNVEV (reference sequence). The V gene end was trimmed by 6 bases and the J gene end by 6 bases; junction bases not matched to a gene: 22. The CDR3 reads CASSPIGAGLVGVGNEQFF. The CDR3 DNA follows: TGTGCCAGCAGCCCCATTGGGGCGGGACTAGTAGGCGTCGGCAATGAGCAGTTCTTC.

This clone was recorded only once. The chain employs TRBV11-2 and TRBJ2-7, with D perhaps matching TRBD1 (5 bases). CDR3 size: 13 residues. CDR1 and CDR2 from the germline V gene are SGHAT and FQNNGV. Deletions cut 4 bases from V and 2 bases from J, with 9 bases between. CDR3 nucleotide sequence: TGTGCCAGCAGCTCCGACAGAACCTACGAGCAGTACTTC. This codes for CASSSDRTYEQYF. The full variable domain, with the rest looked up from reference TRBV11-2 and TRBJ2-7, is EAGVAQSPRYKIIEKRQSVAFWCNPISGHATLYWYQQILGQGPKLLIQFQNNGVVDDSQLPKDRFSAERLKGVDSTLKIQPAKLEDSAVYLCASSSDRTYEQYFGPGTRLTVT.

The genes are TRBV7-2 and TRBJ2-5; D is perhaps TRBD1 (5 bases). V was trimmed by 4 bases and J by 7 bases, leaving 10 bases between them. Germline loops: CDR1 SGHTA, CDR2 FQGNSA. The CDR3 totals 12 residues. The CDR3 protein is CASSSQGLTQYF. The CDR3 coding sequence is TGTGCCAGCAGCTCCCAGGGCTTGACCCAGTACTTC.

Details on this clone: Other nucleotide sequences from this sample produce the same CDR3. The J gene is TRBJ2-7, the V gene TRBV29-1; D might be TRBD2 (6 bases). V dropped 4 bases and J dropped 2 bases, with 12 bases sitting between them. CDR1 SQVTM and CDR2 ANQGSEA come from the germline V gene. The CDR3 spans 13 residues. CDR3 coding DNA: TGCAGCGTTGCTAGGGGACTTACCTACGAGCAGTACTTC. Residues: CSVARGLTYEQYF.

The chain combines TRBV15 with TRBJ2-3; a possible D gene is TRBD1 (5 bases). The germline V and J ends were trimmed by 6 bases and 4 bases, with 11 bases remaining between them. Looked up from germline, CDR1 is LNHNV and CDR2 is YYDKDF (reference sequence). This CDR3 region has 13 residues. The DNA of the CDR3 is TGTGCCACCAGAACAATAGGGGCAGATACGCAGTATTTT. This translates into CATRTIGADTQYF.

The rearrangement links TRBV28 to TRBJ2-6; TRBD2 is a possible D gene (6 bases). The CDR3 contains 15 residues. The V end was cut by 7 bases, the J end by 4 bases, with 14 bases between. Germline CDR1 reads MDHEN; CDR2 reads SYDVKM. CDR3 in DNA: TGTGCCAGCAACTTGGGGAGGACAGGGGCCAACGTCCTGACTTTC. It specifies CASNLGRTGANVLTF.

The chain recombines TRBV25-1 with TRBJ1-4; the D is unclear. CDR1 is MGHDK, CDR2 SYGVNS, per germline. The germline V and J ends were trimmed by 4 bases and 6 bases, with 24 bases remaining between them. This CDR3 contains 18 residues. DNA of the CDR3: TGTGCCAGCAGTGGGACCTTTAACCGGGCCACCTTTGATGAAAAACTGTTTTTT. Translating it yields CASSGTFNRATFDEKLFF.

The V and J genes are TRBV28 and TRBJ2-3, with 8 positions matching TRBD2. Germline lookup yields CDR1 MDHEN and CDR2 SYDVKM. This CDR3 spans 15 amino acids. V lost 7 bases, J lost 5 bases, and 11 bases stayed unmatched. For the CDR3, the DNA is TGTGCCAGCAAGACCCAGGGCGGGAGGAGAGATACGCAGTATTTT. Amino acid sequence: CASKTQGGRRDTQYF.

This chain links TRBV5-8 with TRBJ2-3; D unclear. Trimming removed 6 bases at V and 2 bases at J, with 7 bases between. Germline CDR1 SGHTS, CDR2 YDEGEE. The CDR3 has 12 residues. CDR3 coding DNA: TGTGCCAGCAACCCGGTCACAGATACGCAGTATTTT. This codes for CASNPVTDTQYF.

This clone was detected once. The chain employs TRBV7-9 and TRBJ1-2, with D possibly TRBD1 on 6 matching bases. The CDR3 has 15 residues. Per the germline V gene, CDR1 is SEHNR and CDR2 is FQNEAQ (reference sequence). Trimming shortened V by 1 base and J by 3 bases, and 12 bases separated the two germline ends. The CDR3 bases are TGTGCCAGCAGCTTAGTTCAGGGGTTCCACTATGGCTACACCTTC. Its protein is CASSLVQGFHYGYTF.

The V call is TRBV6-6, the J call TRBJ2-5; possibly TRBD1 for D (6 bases). V dropped 7 bases and J dropped 5 bases, with 17 bases sitting between them. Germline CDR1 MNHNY, CDR2 SVGAGI (reference sequence). The CDR3 is 14 amino acids. The CDR3 sequence: CASIPTGSVETQYF. DNA of the CDR3: TGTGCCAGCATTCCAACAGGGTCTGTGGAGACCCAGTACTTC.

J is TRBJ2-1 and V is TRBV28, with 9 nucleotides matching TRBD1. Germline V lookup: CDR1 MDHEN, CDR2 SYDVKM. V trimming: 6 bases; J trimming: 4 bases; junction bases outside the gene matches: 10. The CDR3 is 16 residues long. CDR3 amino acids: CASSRGDRGVYNEQFF. CDR3 DNA sequence: TGTGCCAGCAGCAGGGGTGACAGGGGGGTTTACAATGAGCAGTTCTTC. Combining the CDR3 with reference TRBV28 and TRBJ2-1 gives the whole variable domain DVKVTQSSRYLVKRTGEKVFLECVQDMDHENMFWYRQDPGLGLRLIYFSYDVKMKEKGDIPEGYSVSREKKERFSLILESASTNQTSMYLCASSRGDRGVYNEQFFGPGTRLTVL.

The chain links TRBV14 to TRBJ2-1; no firm D call. CDR1 and CDR2 (germline): SGHDN, FVKESK. Trimming took 4 bases from V and 4 from J, leaving 11 bases between them. This CDR3 has 14 residues. The CDR3 nucleotides read TGTGCCAGCAGCCTTATCCTTGGATACAATGAGCAGTTCTTC. Translated, it gives CASSLILGYNEQFF.